These 8 T cell receptor beta chains share one sample of origin, sequenced in a study of T cell changes during pregnancy in multiple sclerosis. TCRdb's table, derived via immunoSEQ multiplex PCR, lists solely in-frame clones and lacks some. The sample records tens of thousands of clones, approximately 86% being singletons. The starting material was CD4+ T cells from peripheral blood mononuclear cells, obtained in the first trimester of pregnancy. These receptors came from a female donor in good health, enrolled as a control in a pregnancy study.

The chain is built from TRBV9 and TRBJ1-1; possibly TRBD1 for D (5 bases). Germline assignment: CDR1 SGDLS and CDR2 YYNGEE. The CDR3 has 14 amino acids. The V gene lost 4 bases and the J gene lost 6 bases, with 16 bases spanning the gap. The DNA for the CDR3 is TGTGCCAGCAGCACGGGGCGGGATGAGCCTGAAGCTTTCTTT. This gives the protein CASSTGRDEPEAFF.

This chain uses TRBV11-3 with TRBJ2-3; 7 bases map to TRBD2. The germline gives CDR1 SGHNT, CDR2 YENEEA. The CDR3 spans 17 residues. The J segment lost 1 base and the V segment lost 4 bases, leaving 11 bases of the junction unmatched. CDR3: CASSSGGVGVGTDTQYF. The CDR3 region has the DNA TGTGCCAGCAGCTCGGGAGGCGTAGGGGTCGGCACAGATACGCAGTATTTT.

This chain uses TRBV2 with TRBJ2-7; no firm D call. The V gene's germline CDR1 is SNHLY and CDR2 FYNNEI. The CDR3 runs to 15 residues. V was trimmed by 4 bases and J by 3 bases, leaving 16 bases between them. CDR3 sequence (DNA): TGTGCCAGCAGTGCTGTAGCCGGCGGCTACTACGAGCAGTACTTC. Translation gives CASSAVAGGYYEQYF.

The rearrangement joins TRBV7-2 to TRBJ1-5; unclear D gene. The V and J ends lost 3 bases and 4 bases respectively, with 10 bases between them. Germline CDR1 SGHTA, CDR2 FQGNSA. The CDR3 extends over 14 amino acids. The DNA for the CDR3 is TGTGCCAGCAGCTTTAAAAGAGGGAATCAGCCCCAGCATTTT. It translates to CASSFKRGNQPQHF. Full variable domain (missing parts from reference TRBV7-2 and TRBJ1-5): GAGVSQSPSNKVTEKGKDVELRCDPISGHTALYWYRQSLGQGLEFLIYFQGNSAPDKSGLPSDRFSAERTGGSVSTLTIQRTQQEDSAVYLCASSFKRGNQPQHFGDGTRLSIL.

This sequence joins TRBV6-6 and TRBJ2-1, with 7 nucleotides matching TRBD1. The V segment lost 0 bases and the J segment 5 bases; nucleotides outside the gene matches: 1. Germline V lookup: CDR1 MNHNY, CDR2 SVGAGI (reference sequence). CDR3 length: 14 amino acids. The CDR3 DNA reads as TGTGCCAGCAGTTACTCTACAGGGGACAATGAGCAGTTCTTC. Translating it yields CASSYSTGDNEQFF.

The chain joins TRBV21-1 to TRBJ2-7; no DNA check was done on the table's D call, TRBD1. TRBV21-1 is a listed pseudogene. CDR3 size: 17 residues. CDR3 nucleotides: TGTGCCAGCAGCAAACATTGGACAGCCCGGAGCTCCTACGAGCAGTACTTC. Its protein is CASSKHWTARSSYEQYF.

This chain connects TRBV2 to TRBJ2-1, with 14 bases that match TRBD2. The CDR3 spans 16 residues. Germline V gives CDR1 SNHLY, CDR2 FYNNEI. The junction had 6 bases not matched to a gene; V was cut back by 5 bases and J by 6 bases. CDR3 loop: CASSPTSGGAGNEQFF. DNA of the CDR3: TGTGCCAGCAGTCCGACTAGCGGGGGGGCGGGCAATGAGCAGTTCTTC.

The rearrangement links TRBV5-4 to TRBJ2-1; the D gene is possibly TRBD2 (6 bases). The V end lost 0 bases, the J end lost 9 bases, and 16 bases lay between the germline ends. CDR1 is SGHNT and CDR2 is YYREEE in the germline V gene (reference sequence). CDR3 size: 15 residues. For the CDR3, the DNA is TGTGCCAGCAGCTTGGGAGGACTACGGCGCAGTGAGCAGTTCTTC. Translating gives CASSLGGLRRSEQFF.